A selection of T cell receptor beta chains follows, all from one sample in a study of somatic mutations in cytotoxic T cells in rheumatoid arthritis. Repertoires were generated with immunoSEQ multiplex PCR, while TCRdb's copy carries only in-frame clones and drops some. The sample lists about 18,000 clones, 80% occurring once. The sequenced material came from CD8+ T cells sorted from blood. The receptors were sampled from an adult with rheumatoid arthritis. Each CDR3 is given with its conserved first and last residue. The D gene is left open where the match is weak. Clone size, where shown, is once, few, many, or a class for clones that have expanded.

NA,TRBJ1-1,NA,11,TRBV30,TGTGCCTGGACAGTCAACACTGAAGCTTTCTTT,CAWTVNTEAFF
NA,TRBJ2-1,TRBD2,14,TRBV29-1,TGCAGCGTTCTCTCCGGGACTAGCGGGAATGAGCAGTTCTTC,CSVLSGTSGNEQFF
few,TRBJ1-2,NA,9,TRBV10-1,TGCGCCAGCTTGGAAGGCTACACCTTC,CASLEGYTF
NA,TRBJ2-7,NA,15,TRBV27,TGTGCCAGCAGCCCCGTTGCAGGGATGGCCTACGAGCAGTACTTC,CASSPVAGMAYEQYF
NA,TRBJ2-3,NA,15,TRBV13,TGTGCCAGCAGCTTGCCGGCAGGGGCGGTGCATACGCAGTATTTT,CASSLPAGAVHTQYF
NA,TRBJ1-1,NA,14,TRBV27,TGTGCCAGCAGTGCAAGGGGCGCGGACACTGAAGCTTTCTTT,CASSARGADTEAFF
NA,TRBJ2-7,NA,13,TRBV6-1,TGTGCCAGCAGTGCCGCGCAAGGGTACGAGCAGTACTTC,CASSAAQGYEQYF
NA,TRBJ2-1,NA,18,TRBV15,TGTGCCACCAGCAGAGATTCCGGATTAGACGGTAAATACAATGAGCAGTTCTTC,CATSRDSGLDGKYNEQFF
NA,TRBJ1-5,NA,16,TRBV6-6,TGTGCCAGCAAGGGCTGGTCTGCGGGGAGCAATCAGCCCCAGCATTTT,CASKGWSAGSNQPQHF
NA,TRBJ2-3,TRBD2,15,TRBV9,TGTGCCAGCAGCGCCGGACTAGCGGGCCCAGATACGCAGTATTTT,CASSAGLAGPDTQYF
NA,TRBJ2-7,NA,12,TRBV6-5,TGTGCCAGCATTGGCCTAGCTTCCGAGCAGTACTTC,CASIGLASEQYF
NA,TRBJ2-1,NA,14,TRBV7-6,TGTGCCAGCAGCTTAGGCCAGGGGGGGAATGAGCAGTTCTTC,CASSLGQGGNEQFF
NA,TRBJ1-1,TRBD1,12,TRBV19,TGTGCCAGTAGTATCGGAGGGACAGCAGCTTTCTTT,CASSIGGTAAFF
NA,TRBJ2-7,NA,12,TRBV5-6,TGTGCCAGCAGCTCGACAGCATACGAGCAGTACTTC,CASSSTAYEQYF
NA,TRBJ1-6,NA,13,TRBV6-5,TGTGCCAGCAGGGAGTCCGTAAGATCACCCCTCCACTTT,CASRESVRSPLHF
NA,TRBJ1-1,NA,17,TRBV4-1,TGCGCCAGCAGCCCCTTAACGCAGGGACAACTGAACACTGAAGCTTTCTTT,CASSPLTQGQLNTEAFF
NA,TRBJ2-7,NA,12,TRBV28,TGTGCCAGCAGCCCCTCGGACTCCTTCCAGTACTTC,CASSPSDSFQYF